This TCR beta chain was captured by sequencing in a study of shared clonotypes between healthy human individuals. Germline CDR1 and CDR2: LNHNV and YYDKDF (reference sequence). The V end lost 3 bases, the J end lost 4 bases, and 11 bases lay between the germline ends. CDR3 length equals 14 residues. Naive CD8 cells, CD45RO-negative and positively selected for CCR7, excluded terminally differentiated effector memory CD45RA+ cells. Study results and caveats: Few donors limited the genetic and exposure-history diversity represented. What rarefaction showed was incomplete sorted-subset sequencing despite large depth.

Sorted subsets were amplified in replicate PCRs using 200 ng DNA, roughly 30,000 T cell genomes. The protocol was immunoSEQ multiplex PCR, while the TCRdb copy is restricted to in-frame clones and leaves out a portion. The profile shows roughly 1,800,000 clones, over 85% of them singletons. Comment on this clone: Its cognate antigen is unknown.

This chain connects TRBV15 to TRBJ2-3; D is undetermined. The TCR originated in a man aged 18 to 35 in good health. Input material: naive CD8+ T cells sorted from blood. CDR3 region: CATSSETPPDTQYF. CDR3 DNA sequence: TGTGCCACCAGCAGTGAGACTCCGCCAGATACGCAGTATTTT.